The clone carrying this TCR beta chain was seen a few times. The table came from immunoSEQ multiplex PCR; TCRdb's copy has only in-frame clones and leaves some out. This sample has some 130,000 clones, with around 76% found just once. The source of the sample is a study of blood T cell repertoires in COVID-19. Looking at the study overall: PBMCs, B-cell-depleted T cells, or T cells provided the cDNA or gDNA that made up the material.

The clonotype originates from a human donor in a cohort sampled during active COVID-19. Source material: peripheral blood.

CDR3 amino acids: CATSRDRQGNTEAFF. In DNA form, the CDR3 reads TGTGCCACCAGCAGAGATAGGCAGGGGAACACTGAAGCTTTCTTT. V usage is TRBV15 and J usage is TRBJ1-1, with D perhaps TRBD1 (5 bases). CDR3 length: 15 amino acids. The germline V gene has CDR1 LNHNV and CDR2 YYDKDF (reference sequence). V dropped 0 bases and J dropped 1 base, with 9 bases sitting between them. Together with reference TRBV15 and TRBJ1-1, the CDR3 gives the full variable domain: DAMVIQNPRYQVTQFGKPVTLSCSQTLNHNVMYWYQQKSSQAPKLLFHYYDKDFNNEADTPDNFQSRRPNTSFCFLDIRSPGLGDTAMYLCATSRDRQGNTEAFFGQGTRLTVV.